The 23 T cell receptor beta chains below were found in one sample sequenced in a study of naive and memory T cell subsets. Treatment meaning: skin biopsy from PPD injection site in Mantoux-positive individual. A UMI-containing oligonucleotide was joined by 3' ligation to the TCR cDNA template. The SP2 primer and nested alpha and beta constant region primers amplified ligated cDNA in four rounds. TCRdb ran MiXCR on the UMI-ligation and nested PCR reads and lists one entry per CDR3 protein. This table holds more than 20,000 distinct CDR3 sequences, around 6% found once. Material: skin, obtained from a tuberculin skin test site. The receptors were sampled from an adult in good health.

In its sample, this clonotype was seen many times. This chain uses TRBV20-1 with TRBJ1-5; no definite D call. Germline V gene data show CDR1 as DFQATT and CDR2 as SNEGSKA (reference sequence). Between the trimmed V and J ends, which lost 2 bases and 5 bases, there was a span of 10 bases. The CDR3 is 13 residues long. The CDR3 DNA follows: TGCAGTGCTAGAACTTCGGACGATCAGCCCCAGCATTTT. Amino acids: CSARTSDDQPQHF.

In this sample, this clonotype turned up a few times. Here the CDR3 reads CASSQDLSGDTGELFF. DNA of the CDR3: TGTGCCAGCAGCCAAGATCTTTCTGGGGACACCGGGGAGCTGTTTTTT. The rearrangement links TRBV4-2 to TRBJ2-2; D is uncertain. Trimming took off 0 bases at V and 3 bases at J, with 11 bases between the two ends. The CDR3 sequence is 16 residues long. Germline-derived CDR1 and CDR2 are LGHNA and YNFKEQ.

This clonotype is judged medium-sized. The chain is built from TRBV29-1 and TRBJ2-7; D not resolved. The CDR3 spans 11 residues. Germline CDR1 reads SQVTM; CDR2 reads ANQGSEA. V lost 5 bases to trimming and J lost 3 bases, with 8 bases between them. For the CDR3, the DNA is TGCAGCGTTACATCTAGCTACGAGCAGTACTTC. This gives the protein CSVTSSYEQYF.

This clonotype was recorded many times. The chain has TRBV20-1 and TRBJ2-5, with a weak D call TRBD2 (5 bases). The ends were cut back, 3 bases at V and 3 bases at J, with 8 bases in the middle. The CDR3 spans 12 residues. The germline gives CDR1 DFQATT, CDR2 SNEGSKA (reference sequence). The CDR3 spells CSARVSEETQYF. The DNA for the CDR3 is TGCAGTGCTAGGGTTAGCGAAGAGACCCAGTACTTC.

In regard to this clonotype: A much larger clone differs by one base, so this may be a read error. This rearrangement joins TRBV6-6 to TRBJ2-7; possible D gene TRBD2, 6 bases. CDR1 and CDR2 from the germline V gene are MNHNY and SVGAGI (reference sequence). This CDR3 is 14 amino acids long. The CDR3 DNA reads TGTGTCTCAGACCGGGACTGGGGTGCCTACGAGCAGTACTTC. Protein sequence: CVSDRDWGAYEQYF.

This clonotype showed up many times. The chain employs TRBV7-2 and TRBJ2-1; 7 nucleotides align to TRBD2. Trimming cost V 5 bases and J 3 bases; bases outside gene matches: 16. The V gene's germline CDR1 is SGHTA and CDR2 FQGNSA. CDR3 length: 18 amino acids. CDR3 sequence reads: CASSLSGASGIFYNEQFF. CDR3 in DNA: TGTGCCAGCAGCCTGTCTGGGGCTAGCGGAATCTTCTACAATGAGCAGTTCTTC.

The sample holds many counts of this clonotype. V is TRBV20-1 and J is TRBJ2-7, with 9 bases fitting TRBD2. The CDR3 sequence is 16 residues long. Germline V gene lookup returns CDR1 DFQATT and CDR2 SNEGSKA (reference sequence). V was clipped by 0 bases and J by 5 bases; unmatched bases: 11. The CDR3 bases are TGCAGTGCTAGAGATAGCACAAGCGGGAGGTACAACGAGCAGTACTTC. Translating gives CSARDSTSGRYNEQYF.

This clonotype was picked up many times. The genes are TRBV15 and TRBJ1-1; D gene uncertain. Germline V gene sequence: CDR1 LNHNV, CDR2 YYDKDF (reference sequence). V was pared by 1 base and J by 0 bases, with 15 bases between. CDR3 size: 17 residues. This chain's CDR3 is CATSRGGLRDLNTEAFF. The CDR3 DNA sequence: TGTGCCACCAGCAGAGGAGGGTTGAGGGATTTGAACACTGAAGCTTTCTTT.

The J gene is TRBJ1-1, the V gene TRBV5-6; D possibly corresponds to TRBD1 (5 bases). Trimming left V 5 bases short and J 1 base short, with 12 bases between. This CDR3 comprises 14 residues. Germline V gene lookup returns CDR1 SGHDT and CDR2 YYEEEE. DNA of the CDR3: TGTGCCAGCAGTCGCTATGGGGCGAACACTGAAGCTTTCTTT. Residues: CASSRYGANTEAFF. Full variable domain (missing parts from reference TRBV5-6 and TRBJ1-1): DAGVTQSPTHLIKTRGQQVTLRCSPKSGHDTVSWYQQALGQGPQFIFQYYEEEERQRGNFPDRFSGHQFPNYSSELNVNALLLGDSALYLCASSRYGANTEAFFGQGTRLTVV.

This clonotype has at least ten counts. CDR3 nucleotide sequence: TGCAGTGCCCGAGAACCTATCGGAAACACCATATATTTT. This sequence encodes CSAREPIGNTIYF. This chain uses TRBV20-1 with TRBJ1-3, with no clear D. Looked up from germline, CDR1 is DFQATT and CDR2 is SNEGSKA (reference sequence). The V and J ends lost 6 bases and 4 bases respectively, with 13 bases between them. The CDR3 length is 13 residues.

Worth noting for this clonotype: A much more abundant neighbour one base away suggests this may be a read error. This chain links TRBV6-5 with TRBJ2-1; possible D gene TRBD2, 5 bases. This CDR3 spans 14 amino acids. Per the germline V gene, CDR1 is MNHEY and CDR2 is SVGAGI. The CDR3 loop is CASSLRTRYNEKFF. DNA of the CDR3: TGTGCCAGCAGTCTCCGGACTCGATACAATGAGAAGTTCTTC.

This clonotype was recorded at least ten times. The CDR3 coding sequence is TGTGCCAGCAGCTTGGTTGGGACAGGGGACTACGAGCAGTACTTC. The encoded protein is CASSLVGTGDYEQYF. The V call is TRBV5-4, the J call TRBJ2-7; TRBD1 agrees at 10 bases. The length of the CDR3 is 15 residues. Losses at the gene ends were 0 bases for V and 3 bases for J; bases not matched to a gene: 3. CDR1 and CDR2 from the germline V gene are SGHNT and YYREEE (reference sequence).

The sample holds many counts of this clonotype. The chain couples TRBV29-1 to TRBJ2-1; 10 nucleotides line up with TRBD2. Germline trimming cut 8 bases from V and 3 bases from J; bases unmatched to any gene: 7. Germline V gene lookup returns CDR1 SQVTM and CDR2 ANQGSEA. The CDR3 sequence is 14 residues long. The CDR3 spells CSTILAGDYNEQFF. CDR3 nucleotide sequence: TGCAGCACTATTCTAGCGGGAGACTACAATGAGCAGTTCTTC.

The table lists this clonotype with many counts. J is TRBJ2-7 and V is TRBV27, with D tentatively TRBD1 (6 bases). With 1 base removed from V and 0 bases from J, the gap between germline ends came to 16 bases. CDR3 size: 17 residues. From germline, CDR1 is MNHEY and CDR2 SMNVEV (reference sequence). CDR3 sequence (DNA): TGTGCCAGCAGTTTATTCCCGGACAGTAGGAGCTCCTACGAGCAGTACTTC. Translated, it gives CASSLFPDSRSSYEQYF.

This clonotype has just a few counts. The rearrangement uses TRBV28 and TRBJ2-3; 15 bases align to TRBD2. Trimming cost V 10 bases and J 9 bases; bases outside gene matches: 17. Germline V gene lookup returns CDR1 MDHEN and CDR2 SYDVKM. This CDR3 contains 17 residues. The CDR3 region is CATIGGGGLAGGRTQYF. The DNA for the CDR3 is TGTGCCACCATAGGCGGGGGGGGACTAGCGGGAGGCCGCACGCAGTATTTT.

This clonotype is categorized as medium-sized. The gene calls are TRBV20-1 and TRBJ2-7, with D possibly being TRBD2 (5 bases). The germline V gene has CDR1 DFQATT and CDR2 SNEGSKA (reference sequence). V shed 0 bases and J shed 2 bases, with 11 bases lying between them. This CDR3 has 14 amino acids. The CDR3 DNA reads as TGCAGTGCTAGAGATCCGGGGTCCGCCTACGAGCAGTACTTC. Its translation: CSARDPGSAYEQYF.

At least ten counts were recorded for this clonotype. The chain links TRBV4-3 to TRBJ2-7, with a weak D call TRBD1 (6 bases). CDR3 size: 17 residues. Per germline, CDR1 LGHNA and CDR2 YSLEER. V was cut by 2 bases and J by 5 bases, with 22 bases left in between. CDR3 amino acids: CASSQSVARGLVNEQYF. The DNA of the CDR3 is TGCGCCAGCAGCCAAAGCGTCGCCAGGGGTCTGGTAAACGAGCAGTACTTC.

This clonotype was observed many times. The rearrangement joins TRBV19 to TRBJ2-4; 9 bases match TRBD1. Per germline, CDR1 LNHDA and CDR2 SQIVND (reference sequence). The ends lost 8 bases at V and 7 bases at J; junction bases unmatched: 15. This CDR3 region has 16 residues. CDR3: CASLNVQGQGSNIQYF. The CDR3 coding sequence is TGTGCCAGTCTCAACGTGCAGGGACAGGGTAGCAACATTCAGTACTTC.

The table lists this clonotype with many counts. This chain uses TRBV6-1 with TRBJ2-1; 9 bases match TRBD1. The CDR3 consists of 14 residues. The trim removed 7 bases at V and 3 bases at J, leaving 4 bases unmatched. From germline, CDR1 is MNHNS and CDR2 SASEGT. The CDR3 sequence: CASTRTGDYNEQFF. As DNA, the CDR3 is TGTGCCAGCACCCGGACAGGGGACTACAATGAGCAGTTCTTC.

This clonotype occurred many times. CDR3 coding DNA: TGTGCCAGCAGTCCGGGACAGACTATGAACACTGAAGCTTTCTTT. Translation: CASSPGQTMNTEAFF. The chain carries TRBV6-2 or TRBV6-3 and TRBJ1-1, with 7 bases lining up with TRBD1. After removal of 5 bases from V and 0 bases from J, the junction contained 6 bases not matched to a gene. The CDR3 loop spans 15 amino acids. Germline V gene data show CDR1 as MNHEY and CDR2 as SVGEGT.

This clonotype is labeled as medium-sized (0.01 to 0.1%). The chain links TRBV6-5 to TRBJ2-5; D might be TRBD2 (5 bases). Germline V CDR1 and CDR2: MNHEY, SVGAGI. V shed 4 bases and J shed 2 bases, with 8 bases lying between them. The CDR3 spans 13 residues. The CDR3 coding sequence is TGTGCCAGCAGTTCCCGGGAACAAGAGACCCAGTACTTC. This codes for CASSSREQETQYF.

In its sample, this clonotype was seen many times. The CDR3 region is CAISASGTGHPNEQFF. The CDR3 nucleotides read TGTGCCATCAGTGCCTCCGGGACAGGACACCCTAATGAGCAGTTCTTC. The V gene is TRBV10-3, the J gene TRBJ2-1; TRBD1 agrees at 8 bases. V lost 4 bases and J lost 7; bases outside the gene matches: 12. Germline V gene data show CDR1 as ENHRY and CDR2 as SYGVKD. CDR3 length: 16 residues.

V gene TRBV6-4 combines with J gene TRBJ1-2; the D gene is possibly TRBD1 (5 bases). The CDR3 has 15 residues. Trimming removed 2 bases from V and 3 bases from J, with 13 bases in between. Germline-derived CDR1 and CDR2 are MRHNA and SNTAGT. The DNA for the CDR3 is TGTGCCAGCAGTGACACGGCGACGGGGGACTATGGCTACACCTTC. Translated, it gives CASSDTATGDYGYTF.